This TCR beta chain originates from a study of CD8+ T cells in alopecia areata. Whole-study context: Each day, treated patients took oral tofacitinib twice, at 5 to 10 mg per dose.

Extracted RNA was reverse transcribed, and the resulting cDNA served as sequencing template. Libraries were prepared by immunoSEQ multiplex PCR; TCRdb keeps only in-frame clonotypes and omits some of them. This sample yields roughly 250,000 clones, of which around 67% are seen a single time; 0.95% to 1.5% belongs to the top ten. The CDR3 runs to 15 residues. Trimming pared 7 bases from V and 1 base from J, leaving 16 bases between. CDR1 is MNHEY, CDR2 SVGAGI, per germline. This TCR was sampled from a human donor with alopecia areata. The V gene is TRBV6-5, the J gene TRBJ1-1; possibly TRBD1 for D (5 bases). Specimen: CD4+ T cells sorted from blood, collected at week 0. The chain's CDR3 is CASTRSNGGNTEAFF. Here the CDR3 DNA reads TGTGCCAGCACCCGATCTAACGGGGGGAACACTGAAGCTTTCTTT.